The rows below give T cell receptor beta chains drawn from one sample of a study of blood T cell repertoires in COVID-19. Assay used: immunoSEQ multiplex PCR; TCRdb lists only in-frame clones, some missing. Of about 82,000 clones listed, 80% are singletons. Sequenced material: peripheral blood. The receptors come from a woman aged 40 to 55 with active or convalescent COVID-19. Both conserved end residues are part of each CDR3. D genes are given only for firm matches. Only some rows state a clone size, as once, few, many or a class for expanded clones.

clone size: few
V gene: TRBV10-3
J gene: TRBJ1-6
D gene: TRBD1
CDR3 DNA: TGTGCCATCAGTCTACAGGGGGCGCGGAATTCACCCCTCCACTTT
CDR3 protein: CAISLQGARNSPLHF

clone size: -
V gene: TRBV19
J gene: TRBJ1-4
D gene: TRBD1
CDR3 DNA: TGTGCCAGTAGTACCTCCGGACAGGGAAATGAAAAACTGTTTTTT
CDR3 protein: CASSTSGQGNEKLFF

clone size: -
V gene: TRBV5-6
J gene: TRBJ1-1
D gene: TRBD1
CDR3 DNA: TGTGCCAGCAGACAGATCCAGGGGGTGAACACTGAAGCTTTCTTT
CDR3 protein: CASRQIQGVNTEAFF

clone size: once
V gene: TRBV28
J gene: TRBJ1-6
D gene: TRBD1
CDR3 DNA: TGTGCCAGCAGCTCCTTTCGTGGACAGGGGTATGGTTCACCCCTCCACTTT
CDR3 protein: CASSSFRGQGYGSPLHF

clone size: -
V gene: TRBV7-9
J gene: TRBJ2-2
D gene: -
CDR3 DNA: TGTGCCAGCAGCTTAGTCCGAAACGGGGTCGGGGAGCTGTTTTTT
CDR3 protein: CASSLVRNGVGELFF

clone size: -
V gene: TRBV7-8
J gene: TRBJ2-3
D gene: TRBD2
CDR3 DNA: TGTGCCAGCAGCCGGGGGGGGACCTCAGATACGCAGTATTTT
CDR3 protein: CASSRGGTSDTQYF

clone size: once
V gene: TRBV29-1
J gene: TRBJ2-6
D gene: TRBD1
CDR3 DNA: TGCAGCGTTGGAATTGGACAGGGGGCGGGAGGGGCCAACGTCCTGACTTTC
CDR3 protein: CSVGIGQGAGGANVLTF

clone size: -
V gene: TRBV18
J gene: TRBJ2-2
D gene: -
CDR3 DNA: TGTGCCAGCTCACCCCTTATCATCGGGACCGGGGAGCTGTTTTTT
CDR3 protein: CASSPLIIGTGELFF

clone size: -
V gene: TRBV7-2
J gene: TRBJ1-1
D gene: -
CDR3 DNA: TGTGCCAGCAGCTTAGTGTCGTTAGGGGGAGCTTTCTTT
CDR3 protein: CASSLVSLGGAFF

clone size: -
V gene: TRBV4-1
J gene: TRBJ2-1
D gene: -
CDR3 DNA: TGCGCCAGCAGCCAAGATCTTTACAGGGTTTTACGGTACGGCAATGAGCAGTTCTTC
CDR3 protein: CASSQDLYRVLRYGNEQFF

clone size: -
V gene: TRBV11-3
J gene: TRBJ2-2
D gene: -
CDR3 DNA: TGTGCCAGCAGCGCGGGACCCCTTGTGGAGCTGTTTTTT
CDR3 protein: CASSAGPLVELFF

clone size: -
V gene: TRBV29-1
J gene: TRBJ2-7
D gene: TRBD2
CDR3 DNA: TGCAGCGCCCGGACTAGCGGGAGCTCGACTATCTACGAGCAGTACTTC
CDR3 protein: CSARTSGSSTIYEQYF

clone size: few
V gene: TRBV6-6
J gene: TRBJ2-2
D gene: -
CDR3 DNA: TGTGCCAGCAGTCCCAGGGCGACCGGGGAGCTGTTTTTT
CDR3 protein: CASSPRATGELFF

clone size: -
V gene: TRBV25-1
J gene: TRBJ2-5
D gene: -
CDR3 DNA: TGTGCCAGCAGCCAGGGTCGGGAGACCCAGTACTTC
CDR3 protein: CASSQGRETQYF

clone size: -
V gene: TRBV10-3
J gene: TRBJ2-2
D gene: -
CDR3 DNA: TGTGCCATCAACCTCCGGGACTCAAACACCGGGGAGCTGTTTTTT
CDR3 protein: CAINLRDSNTGELFF

clone size: -
V gene: TRBV6-5
J gene: TRBJ1-1
D gene: -
CDR3 DNA: TGTGCCAGCAATAAGGAGCTCTCGGACACTGAAGCTTTCTTT
CDR3 protein: CASNKELSDTEAFF

clone size: -
V gene: TRBV7-7
J gene: TRBJ2-7
D gene: TRBD1
CDR3 DNA: TGTGCTAGCAGCACCGACAGGGATTCCTACGAGCAGTACTTC
CDR3 protein: CASSTDRDSYEQYF

clone size: -
V gene: TRBV6-5
J gene: TRBJ1-1
D gene: -
CDR3 DNA: TGTGCCAGCCAGCCCGCGGAACAGAACACTGAAGCTTTCTTT
CDR3 protein: CASQPAEQNTEAFF

clone size: -
V gene: TRBV4-1
J gene: TRBJ1-4
D gene: -
CDR3 DNA: TGCGCCAGCAGCCAAGATTACGCCGGGGGAAGGGAAAAACTGTTTTTT
CDR3 protein: CASSQDYAGGREKLFF

clone size: -
V gene: TRBV7-2
J gene: TRBJ2-7
D gene: -
CDR3 DNA: TGTGCCAGCAGCTTAGCGGGCGGGACAGCCTACGAGCAGTACTTC
CDR3 protein: CASSLAGGTAYEQYF

clone size: -
V gene: TRBV6-6
J gene: TRBJ2-1
D gene: -
CDR3 DNA: TGTGCCAGCAGTCCTCTGTCAGTTGAGCAGTTCTTC
CDR3 protein: CASSPLSVEQFF

clone size: -
V gene: TRBV5-1
J gene: TRBJ2-7
D gene: -
CDR3 DNA: TGCGCCAGCAGCTTGGTTCGGGGGACTTCTAGGTACTTC
CDR3 protein: CASSLVRGTSRYF

clone size: once
V gene: TRBV28
J gene: TRBJ1-5
D gene: -
CDR3 DNA: TGTGCCAGCAGCCTGCTGGTCAGGGAGGTGAGGATCAATCAGCCCCAGCATTTT
CDR3 protein: CASSLLVREVRINQPQHF

clone size: -
V gene: TRBV5-1
J gene: TRBJ2-7
D gene: TRBD1
CDR3 DNA: TGCGCCAGCAGCTCAAGAACAGGGGACTACGAGCAGTACTTC
CDR3 protein: CASSSRTGDYEQYF

clone size: -
V gene: TRBV10-3
J gene: TRBJ2-1
D gene: TRBD1
CDR3 DNA: TGTGCCATCAGACGCACGGGACAGGGCAATGAGCAGTTCTTC
CDR3 protein: CAIRRTGQGNEQFF